Listed here are 15 T cell receptor beta chains from one sample, sequenced in a study of CD8 T cells in Susac syndrome. Random hexamers were used to reverse transcribe the RNA input (0.5 to 1 ug). MiXCR was run by TCRdb on the immunoSEQ multiplex PCR reads, yielding one entry per CDR3 protein. The data show 110,000 to 150,000 distinct CDR3 sequences, with approximately 96% seen just once and about 0.08% held by the top ten. The sample was CD4+ T cells from PBMCs. These receptors originate from a human donor with Susac syndrome.

Comments on this clonotype: The limits of the CDR3 on the DNA are not certain, so only TCRdb's listed CDR3 is given. The V and J genes are TRBV19 and TRBJ1-2. The germline gives CDR1 LNHDA, CDR2 SQIVND (reference sequence). The CDR3 comprises 13 residues, both ends counted. The CDR3 sequence is CASSILFGNGYTF.

This chain connects TRBV28 to TRBJ2-3, with a tentative D call TRBD2 (6 bases). CDR1 and CDR2 (germline): MDHEN, SYDVKM. This CDR3 contains 12 residues. With 8 bases removed from V and 0 bases from J, the gap between germline ends came to 6 bases. Here the CDR3 reads CASGGSTDTQYF. CDR3 coding DNA: TGTGCCAGCGGGGGGAGCACAGATACGCAGTATTTT.

The chain employs TRBV6-2 or TRBV6-3 and TRBJ1-2; 8 positions match TRBD1. Trimming took 7 bases from V and 5 from J; bases not matched to a gene: 12. The CDR3 contains 15 residues. The germline gives CDR1 MNHEY, CDR2 SVGEGT. The chain's CDR3 is CASTRTGSGSYGYTF. CDR3 nucleotides: TGTGCCAGCACTCGGACAGGGAGTGGCTCTTATGGCTACACCTTC.

As regards this clonotype: One junction end does not reproduce the germline sequence, and a read error may be involved. This chain uses TRBV20-1 with TRBJ2-1, with 8 positions matching TRBD2. This CDR3 comprises 15 residues. The germline V gene has CDR1 DFQATT and CDR2 SNEGSKA (reference sequence). The CDR3 DNA reads TGCAGTGCCAGAGGCCAGCGGGGGATATACAATGAGCAGTTCTTC. It encodes CSARGQRGIYNEQFF.

CDR3 nucleotide sequence: TGTGCCACCCGCGCAGGGGCAAGCTCCTACGAGCAGTACTTC. It yields the protein CATRAGASSYEQYF. The chain joins TRBV3-1 to TRBJ2-7; a weak D match, TRBD1 (6 bases). CDR3 size: 14 residues. Germline V lookup: CDR1 LGHDT, CDR2 YNNKEL (reference sequence). V lost 10 bases to trimming and J lost 0 bases, with 16 bases between them.

The V gene is TRBV10-3, the J gene TRBJ2-5; either TRBD1 or TRBD2 may supply D (5 bases each). Germline values: CDR1 ENHRY, CDR2 SYGVKD. Trimming removed 7 bases from V and 5 bases from J, with 14 bases in between. The CDR3 loop spans 13 amino acids. In DNA form, the CDR3 reads TGTGCCATCAATAAGGCCAGGGAGGAGACCCAGTACTTC. It codes for CAINKAREETQYF.

The J gene is TRBJ2-2, the V gene TRBV11-2; no clear D. Germline CDR1 SGHAT, CDR2 FQNNGV. This CDR3 has 15 amino acids. Deletions cut 5 bases from V and 2 bases from J, with 12 bases between. The CDR3 coding sequence is TGTGCCAGCAGCCCCAATTTTGGAAACACCGGGGAGCTGTTTTTT. Its protein product is CASSPNFGNTGELFF.

V is TRBV9 and J is TRBJ1-2; D is ambiguous. The CDR3 totals 14 residues. V shed 1 base and J shed 0 bases, with 7 bases lying between them. The germline V gene encodes CDR1 SGDLS and CDR2 YYNGEE. This chain's CDR3 is CASSVTNSNYGYTF. The CDR3 coding sequence is TGTGCCAGCAGCGTAACAAATTCTAACTATGGCTACACCTTC.

This chain links TRBV6-5 with TRBJ2-3; 10 bases map to TRBD2. This CDR3 spans 17 amino acids. Germline trimming cut 0 bases from V and 2 bases from J; bases unmatched to any gene: 5. The germline V gene has CDR1 MNHEY and CDR2 SVGAGI. The CDR3 DNA is TGTGCCAGCAGTTACTCGCTAGCGGGAGCCTCCACAGATACGCAGTATTTT. Residues: CASSYSLAGASTDTQYF.

This chain uses TRBV12-3 or TRBV12-4 with TRBJ1-5; D is ambiguous. Trimming pared 2 bases from V and 7 bases from J, leaving 6 bases between. The CDR3 has 12 residues. The CDR3 loop reads CASSLRWQPQHF. CDR3 nucleotide sequence: TGTGCCAGCAGTTTAAGGTGGCAGCCCCAGCATTTT.

The V call is TRBV6-8, the J call TRBJ1-4; 9 nucleotides match TRBD1. Germline values: CDR1 MNHGY, CDR2 SAAAGT. This CDR3 has 16 amino acids. Trimming at V came to 8 bases and at J to 2 bases, leaving 9 bases not matched to a gene. The CDR3 bases are TGTGCCAGCCGCAAAACAGACAGGGGGACTAATGAAAAACTGTTTTTT. The encoded protein is CASRKTDRGTNEKLFF.

CDR3 loop: CASSRAGYGYTF. The CDR3 coding sequence is TGTGCCAGCAGTAGAGCAGGCTATGGCTACACCTTC. J is TRBJ1-2 and V is TRBV2; D unresolved. Germline CDR1 reads SNHLY; CDR2 reads FYNNEI. V gave up 5 bases and J gave up 4 bases, with 8 bases separating them. The CDR3 extends over 12 amino acids.

This chain links TRBV20-1 with TRBJ2-7, with 10 nucleotides matching TRBD2. The CDR3 sequence is 14 residues long. Losses at the gene ends were 5 bases for V and 3 bases for J; bases not matched to a gene: 7. CDR1 is DFQATT, CDR2 SNEGSKA, per germline (reference sequence). DNA for the CDR3: TGCAGTGCTTCGCGAGCGGGGGGGATCTACGAGCAGTACTTC. Its protein is CSASRAGGIYEQYF.

The CDR3 sequence: CASSESSVLGMRNGYTF. CDR3 sequence (DNA): TGTGCCAGCAGTGAATCATCGGTACTGGGAATGAGGAACGGCTACACCTTC. The chain links TRBV25-1 to TRBJ1-2; unclear D gene. The germline CDR1 and CDR2 sequences are MGHDK and SYGVNS. Trimming left V 1 base short and J 8 bases short, with 23 bases between. The CDR3 loop spans 17 amino acids.

The chain couples TRBV20-1 to TRBJ2-5; 7 bases align to TRBD2. After removal of 1 base from V and 5 bases from J, the junction contained 7 bases not matched to a gene. Germline loops: CDR1 DFQATT, CDR2 SNEGSKA (reference sequence). The CDR3 spans 14 residues. CDR3 residues: CSARVASGTETQYF. DNA for the CDR3: TGCAGTGCTAGAGTTGCTAGCGGTACGGAGACCCAGTACTTC.